A single sample gave rise to the 32 T cell receptor beta chains below, sequenced in a study of shared clonotypes between healthy human individuals. Clones were read by immunoSEQ multiplex PCR, and TCRdb kept only the in-frame ones, dropping some. The sample lists 2,500,000 or so clones; about nine tenths were seen once. Sample: naive CD4+ T cells from PBMCs. As for subset: CD45RA+ positively selected. Receptors were obtained from a young man in good health. Some clones in this sample may be carry-over from other donors' samples.

The rearrangement uses TRBV7-3 and TRBJ1-1, with a tentative D call TRBD1 (6 bases). Germline V gene sequence: CDR1 SGHTA, CDR2 FQGTGA. The CDR3 is made up of 15 amino acids. Trimming removed 2 bases from V and 11 bases from J, with 21 bases in between. This CDR3 reads CASSLYAGVSEQAFF. CDR3 sequence (DNA): TGTGCCAGCAGCTTATACGCAGGGGTATCAGAGCAGGCTTTCTTT.

The chain combines TRBV30 with TRBJ1-2; the D gene is possibly TRBD1 (6 bases). Between the trimmed V and J ends, which lost 5 bases and 4 bases, there was a span of 17 bases. The CDR3 spans 14 residues. Germline CDR1 reads GTSNPN; CDR2 reads SVGIG (reference sequence). Written as DNA, the CDR3 is TGTGCCTGGGGGGACGACAGGCGGGGCTATGGCTACACCTTC. It yields the protein CAWGDDRRGYGYTF. Filled out from reference TRBV30 and TRBJ1-2, the complete variable domain reads SQTIHQWPATLVQPVGSPLSLECTVEGTSNPNLYWYRQAAGRGLQLLFYSVGIGQISSEVPQNLSASRPQDRQFILSSKKLLLSDSGFYLCAWGDDRRGYGYTFGSGTRLTVV.

The genes are TRBV18 and TRBJ1-1; weak D call: TRBD1 (5 bases). CDR1 KGHSH and CDR2 LQKENI come from the germline V gene. V lost 3 bases, J lost 0 bases, and 14 bases lay in between. CDR3 length: 16 amino acids. In DNA, the CDR3 is TGTGCCAGCTCACCGGACGGGACGGCTCTGAACACTGAAGCTTTCTTT. Translating gives CASSPDGTALNTEAFF.

The genes are TRBV29-1 and TRBJ2-5; TRBD1 matches 8 bases. V shed 7 bases, J shed 4 bases, and the junction held 8 bases outside the gene matches. CDR3 length: 13 amino acids. CDR1 SQVTM and CDR2 ANQGSEA come from the germline V gene. Here the CDR3 reads CSARTGYTETQYF. As DNA, the CDR3 is TGCAGCGCCAGGACAGGGTATACAGAGACCCAGTACTTC. The complete variable domain, with remaining parts taken from reference TRBV29-1 and TRBJ2-5, reads SAVISQKPSRDICQRGTSLTIQCQVDSQVTMMFWYRQQPGQSLTLIATANQGSEATYESGFVIDKFPISRPNLTFSTLTVSNMSPEDSSIYLCSARTGYTETQYFGPGTRLLVL.

CDR3 nucleotides: TGTGCCAGCAGCTTGGTAGGACCTCAGCCCCAGCATTTT. Translated, it gives CASSLVGPQPQHF. The chain uses TRBV7-2 and TRBJ1-5; D uncertain. V was pared by 3 bases and J by 6 bases, with 9 bases between. Per germline, CDR1 SGHTA and CDR2 FQGNSA. CDR3 length: 13 amino acids.

The rearrangement links TRBV10-3 to TRBJ1-1; D might be TRBD1 (5 bases). CDR3 length: 18 residues. Germline CDR1 ENHRY, CDR2 SYGVKD. V lost 7 bases and J 0 bases, leaving 24 bases between the germline ends. For the CDR3, the DNA is TGTGCCATCAAGGAAGGGGTTCAGGCCCCTCTCATGAACACTGAAGCTTTCTTT. This gives the protein CAIKEGVQAPLMNTEAFF.

The CDR3 DNA reads as TGTGCCAGCAGCTTGGCCGGACACAACTCCTACGAGCAGTACTTC. It codes for CASSLAGHNSYEQYF. The V and J genes are TRBV5-8 and TRBJ2-5; TRBD1 might be the D (5 bases). The J call may be mistaken, given a closer DNA end match to TRBJ2-7. CDR3 length: 15 residues. The V gene's germline CDR1 is SGHTS and CDR2 YDEGEE.

The rearrangement links TRBV5-1 to TRBJ2-5; a weak D match, TRBD2 (5 bases). The V gene's germline CDR1 is SGHRS and CDR2 YFSETQ. The CDR3 totals 12 residues. Deletions cut 5 bases from V and 7 bases from J, with 12 bases between. The DNA for the CDR3 is TGCGCCAGCAGAGAGGGCCACGGGACCCAGTACTTC. Amino acid sequence: CASREGHGTQYF. The variable domain in full, with the rest retrieved from reference TRBV5-1 and TRBJ2-5, is KAGVTQTPRYLIKTRGQQVTLSCSPISGHRSVSWYQQTPGQGLQFLFEYFSETQRNKGNFPGRFSGRQFSNSRSEMNVSTLELGDSALYLCASREGHGTQYFGPGTRLLVL.

This chain connects TRBV30 to TRBJ2-7, with a possible D match to TRBD2 (5 bases). V lost 0 bases and J lost 2, with 11 bases in between. The CDR3 sequence is 14 residues long. Germline V gene lookup returns CDR1 GTSNPN and CDR2 SVGIG (reference sequence). CDR3 sequence: CAWSVRGGPYEQYF. CDR3 DNA sequence: TGTGCCTGGAGTGTACGGGGTGGTCCCTACGAGCAGTACTTC.

The J gene is TRBJ2-7, the V gene TRBV27, with TRBD2 matching over 11 bases. The length of the CDR3 is 14 residues. Germline loops: CDR1 MNHEY, CDR2 SMNVEV (reference sequence). J was trimmed by 6 bases and V by 5 bases; bases with no gene match: 6. As DNA, the CDR3 is TGTGCCAGCAGTACACTAGCGGGAGACGGCGAGCAGTACTTC. Translating gives CASSTLAGDGEQYF.

This chain uses TRBV11-3 with TRBJ2-4, with 9 bases fitting TRBD1. With 5 bases clipped from V and 12 bases from J, the junction kept 8 bases outside the gene matches. This CDR3 has 13 residues. Germline values: CDR1 SGHNT, CDR2 YENEEA. CDR3 coding DNA: TGTGCCAGCAGCCCCGGGACAGGGCTCGGTCAGTACTTC. This translates into CASSPGTGLGQYF. Together with reference TRBV11-3 and TRBJ2-4, the CDR3 gives the full variable domain: EAGVVQSPRYKIIEKKQPVAFWCNPISGHNTLYWYLQNLGQGPELLIRYENEEAVDDSQLPKDRFSAERLKGVDSTLKIQPAELGDSAVYLCASSPGTGLGQYFGAGTRLSVL.

V is TRBV19 and J is TRBJ2-2; D is undetermined. V was shortened by 9 bases and J by 8 bases, with 19 bases between the two germline ends. Germline assignment: CDR1 LNHDA and CDR2 SQIVND (reference sequence). The CDR3 sequence is 14 residues long. The CDR3 DNA follows: TGTGCCAGCCTCGACCCGGCTCTCGGAGGGGAGCTGTTTTTT. The encoded protein is CASLDPALGGELFF.

The chain uses TRBV29-1 and TRBJ2-1; 9 bases line up with TRBD2. J gave up 3 bases and V 2 bases, and 11 bases lay outside the gene matches. There are 17 residues in the CDR3. Germline assignment: CDR1 SQVTM and CDR2 ANQGSEA. The CDR3 sequence: CSVEWGSGSLRYNEQFF. In nucleotides, the CDR3 is TGCAGCGTTGAATGGGGTAGCGGGAGCTTGCGCTACAATGAGCAGTTCTTC.

The rearrangement links TRBV18 to TRBJ1-1, with 7 bases aligning to TRBD1. Germline CDR1 is KGHSH and CDR2 is LQKENI. V lost 2 bases, J lost 1 base, and 4 bases stayed unmatched. There are 15 residues in the CDR3. CDR3 in amino acids: CASSPSRDRNTEAFF. CDR3 DNA sequence: TGTGCCAGCTCACCATCCCGGGACAGGAACACTGAAGCTTTCTTT. The full variable domain, its missing parts supplied by reference TRBV18 and TRBJ1-1, is NAGVMQNPRHLVRRRGQEARLRCSPMKGHSHVYWYRQLPEEGLKFMVYLQKENIIDESGMPKERFSAEFPKEGPSILRIQQVVRGDSAAYFCASSPSRDRNTEAFFGQGTRLTVV.

In this sample, this clone turned up once. The DNA for the CDR3 is TGTGCCAGCAGCTTAGTAGCTAGCTACGAGCAGTACTTC. Its translation is CASSLVASYEQYF. V is TRBV11-1 and J is TRBJ2-7; no definite D call. In germline, CDR1 is SGHAT, CDR2 FQDESV (reference sequence). V lost 1 base, J lost 3 bases, and 7 bases lay in between. This CDR3 is 13 amino acids long.

In its sample, this clone was seen a few times. The chain is built from TRBV29-1 and TRBJ1-1; D gene unclear. Germline V lookup: CDR1 SQVTM, CDR2 ANQGSEA. V was pared by 7 bases and J by 4 bases, with 10 bases between. The CDR3 runs 11 residues. CDR3 residues: CSGGDGTEAFF. The CDR3 DNA sequence: TGCAGCGGGGGTGATGGCACTGAAGCTTTCTTT.

The chain couples TRBV6-5 to TRBJ2-5, with D possibly TRBD2 on 6 matching bases. The CDR3 sequence is 13 residues long. Germline V gives CDR1 MNHEY, CDR2 SVGAGI. Between the trimmed V and J ends, which lost 6 bases and 5 bases, there was a span of 13 bases. In DNA, the CDR3 is TGTGCCAGCAGCAACGCGGGGCGGGAGACCCAGTACTTC. Translated, it gives CASSNAGRETQYF.

The J gene is TRBJ2-6, the V gene TRBV11-3; possibly TRBD1 or TRBD2 for D (6 bases each). CDR1 is SGHNT, CDR2 YENEEA, per germline. CDR3 length: 16 residues. The V gene lost 4 bases and the J gene lost 4 bases, with 14 bases spanning the gap. CDR3 sequence: CASSSERGVGANVLTF. Written as DNA, the CDR3 is TGTGCCAGCAGCTCCGAAAGGGGGGTGGGGGCCAACGTCCTGACTTTC. The variable domain in full, with the rest retrieved from reference TRBV11-3 and TRBJ2-6, is EAGVVQSPRYKIIEKKQPVAFWCNPISGHNTLYWYLQNLGQGPELLIRYENEEAVDDSQLPKDRFSAERLKGVDSTLKIQPAELGDSAVYLCASSSERGVGANVLTFGAGSRLTVL.

The V and J genes are TRBV11-1 and TRBJ2-5, with 9 nucleotides matching TRBD2. Trimming removed 4 bases from V and 4 bases from J; junction bases left unmatched: 7. CDR1 and CDR2 (germline): SGHAT, FQDESV (reference sequence). The CDR3 totals 15 residues. CDR3 region: CASSSPLAGRETQYF. For the CDR3, the DNA is TGTGCCAGCAGCTCCCCCCTAGCGGGAAGAGAGACCCAGTACTTC.

On this clone: The sample carries other DNA sequences with the same CDR3. This chain joins TRBV18 and TRBJ2-5, with D uncertain. This CDR3 is 13 amino acids long. From germline, CDR1 is KGHSH and CDR2 LQKENI. V was cut by 3 bases and J by 1 base, with 6 bases left in between. The CDR3 DNA reads TGTGCCAGCTCACCTCCCTCCCAAGAGACCCAGTACTTC. Translation: CASSPPSQETQYF. Filled out from reference TRBV18 and TRBJ2-5, the complete variable domain reads NAGVMQNPRHLVRRRGQEARLRCSPMKGHSHVYWYRQLPEEGLKFMVYLQKENIIDESGMPKERFSAEFPKEGPSILRIQQVVRGDSAAYFCASSPPSQETQYFGPGTRLLVL.

The V and J genes are TRBV5-1 and TRBJ2-5; 10 bases map to TRBD2. The germline gives CDR1 SGHRS, CDR2 YFSETQ. V lost 5 bases to trimming and J lost 4 bases; unmatched junction nucleotides: 5. This CDR3 spans 14 amino acids. The CDR3 region has the DNA TGCGCCAGCAGGCTAGCGGGAGTAACAGAGACCCAGTACTTC. Translating it yields CASRLAGVTETQYF. The variable domain in full, completed from reference TRBV5-1 and TRBJ2-5, reads KAGVTQTPRYLIKTRGQQVTLSCSPISGHRSVSWYQQTPGQGLQFLFEYFSETQRNKGNFPGRFSGRQFSNSRSEMNVSTLELGDSALYLCASRLAGVTETQYFGPGTRLLVL.

This chain links TRBV5-1 with TRBJ2-5; 10 bases agree with TRBD2. The CDR3 is 16 amino acids. Germline-derived CDR1 and CDR2 are SGHRS and YFSETQ. The ends lost 4 bases at V and 2 bases at J; junction bases unmatched: 8. CDR3 in amino acids: CASSPSPTSGQETQYF. CDR3 nucleotide sequence: TGCGCCAGCAGCCCGAGCCCGACTAGCGGGCAAGAGACCCAGTACTTC. Variable domain in full (rest from reference TRBV5-1 and TRBJ2-5): KAGVTQTPRYLIKTRGQQVTLSCSPISGHRSVSWYQQTPGQGLQFLFEYFSETQRNKGNFPGRFSGRQFSNSRSEMNVSTLELGDSALYLCASSPSPTSGQETQYFGPGTRLLVL.

The gene calls are TRBV15 and TRBJ2-2, with 7 bases aligning to TRBD1. From germline, CDR1 is LNHNV and CDR2 YYDKDF (reference sequence). The trim removed 5 bases at V and 3 bases at J, leaving 6 bases unmatched. CDR3 length equals 15 residues. CDR3 DNA: TGTGCCACCAGCGTCCGGGACAGACACACCGGGGAGCTGTTTTTT. Protein sequence: CATSVRDRHTGELFF. Drawing the rest from reference TRBV15 and TRBJ2-2, the complete variable domain is DAMVIQNPRYQVTQFGKPVTLSCSQTLNHNVMYWYQQKSSQAPKLLFHYYDKDFNNEADTPDNFQSRRPNTSFCFLDIRSPGLGDTAMYLCATSVRDRHTGELFFGEGSRLTVL.

This chain links TRBV4-2 with TRBJ2-1, with a weak D call TRBD2 (6 bases). Germline V CDR1 and CDR2: LGHNA, YNFKEQ. V was trimmed by 2 bases and J by 0 bases, leaving 8 bases between them. The CDR3 totals 15 residues. The CDR3 nucleotides read TGTGCCAGCAGCCAACCGGGACTCTCCTACAATGAGCAGTTCTTC. This sequence encodes CASSQPGLSYNEQFF.

This chain uses TRBV7-3 with TRBJ2-1; D is uncertain. Germline V lookup: CDR1 SGHTA, CDR2 FQGTGA. CDR3 length: 15 residues. Trimming left V 1 base short and J 6 bases short, with 13 bases between. The CDR3 nucleotides are TGTGCCAGCAGCTTAATTGGGCAGAACCTCAATGAGCAGTTCTTC. It codes for CASSLIGQNLNEQFF.

The gene calls are TRBV6-1 and TRBJ2-7; the D call may be TRBD1 or TRBD2 (5 bases each). The ends were cut back, 6 bases at V and 0 bases at J, with 12 bases in the middle. The CDR3 length is 14 residues. Germline V gene data show CDR1 as MNHNS and CDR2 as SASEGT. The CDR3 nucleotides read TGTGCCAGCAGGGGGGAACTAGGCTCCTACGAGCAGTACTTC. Translating it yields CASRGELGSYEQYF.

The rearrangement uses TRBV30 and TRBJ2-7; 9 nucleotides match TRBD2. The CDR3 spans 14 residues. Germline loops: CDR1 GTSNPN, CDR2 SVGIG (reference sequence). V trimming: 3 bases; J trimming: 2 bases; junction bases outside the gene matches: 5. CDR3 nucleotides: TGTGCCTGGAGCCCGGGACTAGCAACCTACGAGCAGTACTTC. This translates into CAWSPGLATYEQYF.

With regard to this clone: This same CDR3 is encoded by further DNA sequences in the sample. This chain links TRBV7-3 with TRBJ1-2; D is ambiguous. The CDR3 spans 13 residues. The germline V gene encodes CDR1 SGHTA and CDR2 FQGTGA. Between the trimmed V and J ends, which lost 2 bases and 2 bases, there was a span of 6 bases. The CDR3: CASSLGANYGYTF. CDR3 nucleotide sequence: TGTGCCAGCAGCTTAGGAGCGAACTATGGCTACACCTTC.

The chain carries TRBV28 and TRBJ2-1; the D is unclear. Germline values: CDR1 MDHEN, CDR2 SYDVKM. There are 13 residues in the CDR3. The germline V and J ends were trimmed by 5 bases and 10 bases, with 15 bases remaining between them. CDR3 in DNA: TGTGCCAGCAGTCTTCCCCTCCAACGCGAGCAGTTCTTC. This encodes CASSLPLQREQFF. The full variable domain, in which reference TRBV28 and TRBJ2-1 provide the parts outside the CDR3, is DVKVTQSSRYLVKRTGEKVFLECVQDMDHENMFWYRQDPGLGLRLIYFSYDVKMKEKGDIPEGYSVSREKKERFSLILESASTNQTSMYLCASSLPLQREQFFGPGTRLTVL.

The chain employs TRBV5-1 and TRBJ2-1; no clear D. The CDR3 runs 14 residues. The V gene lost 0 bases and the J gene lost 5 bases, with 9 bases spanning the gap. The V gene's germline CDR1 is SGHRS and CDR2 YFSETQ. The CDR3 sequence: CASSLVTFDNEQFF. The DNA of the CDR3 is TGCGCCAGCAGCTTGGTCACATTTGACAATGAGCAGTTCTTC.

The chain carries TRBV5-1 and TRBJ2-3; D not resolved. With 0 bases removed from V and 5 bases from J, the gap between germline ends came to 10 bases. The length of the CDR3 is 14 residues. CDR1 and CDR2 (germline): SGHRS, YFSETQ. The CDR3 is CASSLGGLEDTQYF. The CDR3 region has the DNA TGCGCCAGCAGCTTGGGGGGTCTTGAAGATACGCAGTATTTT.

V usage is TRBV2 and J usage is TRBJ2-1, with 9 positions matching TRBD1. CDR3 length: 15 amino acids. V shed 5 bases and J 8 bases; nucleotides not matched to a gene: 10. CDR1 is SNHLY, CDR2 FYNNEI, per germline. CDR3 bases: TGTGCCAGCAGTCACGACAGGGGGGCTTGGTATGAGCAGTTCTTC. Encoded protein: CASSHDRGAWYEQFF.